This T cell receptor (beta chain) was sequenced during a study of post-analysis software for immune sequencing data. Unique molecular identifiers had been added to the TCR beta cDNA libraries. From the PCR reads, TCRdb called clonotypes with MiXCR, one entry per CDR3 protein. Of 750,000 to 900,000 distinct CDR3 sequences in the sample, about 43% were seen once. Points on this clonotype: Its antigen is not identified.

Findings and limits, study-wide: With TRBV5-6, TRBV5-1 and TRBV20-1 included, about five TRBV segments were more frequent in patients than in controls.

The CDR3 spans 17 residues. Per germline, CDR1 LGHDT and CDR2 YNNKEL (reference sequence). Trimming cost V 8 bases and J 11 bases; bases outside gene matches: 21. This clonotype originated in a girl between 10 and 17 years old with multiple sclerosis. The specimen sequenced was blood. The chain has TRBV3-1 and TRBJ2-5; 12 positions agree with TRBD2. Written as DNA, the CDR3 is TGTGCCAGCGCAACGGGACCGGGACTAGCGGGCGCCATTGGGCAGTACTTC. It translates to CASATGPGLAGAIGQYF.